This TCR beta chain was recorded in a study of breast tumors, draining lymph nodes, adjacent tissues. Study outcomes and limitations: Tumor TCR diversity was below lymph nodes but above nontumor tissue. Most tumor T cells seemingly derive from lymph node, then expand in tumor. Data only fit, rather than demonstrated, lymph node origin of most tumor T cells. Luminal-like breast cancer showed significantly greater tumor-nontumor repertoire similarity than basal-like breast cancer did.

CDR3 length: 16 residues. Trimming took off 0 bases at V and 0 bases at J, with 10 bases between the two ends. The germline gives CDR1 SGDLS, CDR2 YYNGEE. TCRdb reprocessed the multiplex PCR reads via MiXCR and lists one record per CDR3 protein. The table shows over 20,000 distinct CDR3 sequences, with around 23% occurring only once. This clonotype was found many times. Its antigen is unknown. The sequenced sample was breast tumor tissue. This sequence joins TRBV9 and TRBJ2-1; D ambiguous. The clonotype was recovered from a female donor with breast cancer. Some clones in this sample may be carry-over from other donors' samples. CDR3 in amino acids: CASSVVPGRSYNEQFF. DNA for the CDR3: TGTGCCAGCAGCGTAGTTCCCGGGCGCTCCTACAATGAGCAGTTCTTC.